This T cell receptor (beta chain) was captured by sequencing in a study of cytomegalovirus exposure and HLA in healthy donors. Regarding the study as a whole: The study put 150 or so TCR beta chains on its list as cytomegalovirus-associated.

Note on this clone: Antigen unknown.

CDR1 KGHSH and CDR2 LQKENI come from the germline V gene. The CDR3 covers 12 residues. The trim removed 5 bases at V and 4 bases at J, leaving 2 bases unmatched. Amplification used 60 Vbeta primers and 13 Jbeta primers. Sequenced by immunoSEQ multiplex PCR; TCRdb stores in-frame clones only, minus some. The top ten hold roughly 4.5% of the sample, which has some 150,000 clones, about four fifths seen once. The gene calls are TRBV18 and TRBJ2-7; 7 nucleotides align to TRBD1. The receptor was derived from a man between 40 and 49 years old in good health and CMV-seropositive. Sequenced input: PBMCs. CDR3 nucleotides: TGTGCCAGCTCAGTGACAGGGTACGAGCAGTACTTC. Translated: CASSVTGYEQYF.